The clone carrying this T cell receptor (beta chain) was recorded once. This specimen comes from a study of blood T cell repertoires in COVID-19. Study details: Acute and convalescent COVID-19 samples came from the United States, Italy and Spain. T cells, B-cell-depleted T cells, or PBMCs supplied cDNA or gDNA.

Original methodology: Reference gene primer amplification in the assay estimated nucleated cell counts. The method was immunoSEQ multiplex PCR; TCRdb's version includes in-frame clones alone and lacks a portion of them. D and trimming were read from the DNA, whereas the V and J calls and clone size are those reported in that table. The table has over 80,000 clones, 60% to 80% seen once. This TCR was sampled from a woman aged 50 to 65 with acute or convalescent COVID-19. Source material: peripheral blood.

Written as DNA, the CDR3 is TGTGCCAGCAGCCCCCCTAGGCGCCTAGGCATTCAGTACTTC. This sequence encodes CASSPPRRLGIQYF. J is TRBJ2-4 and V is TRBV3-1 (or the pseudogene TRBV3-2); D is ambiguous. V was trimmed by 4 bases and J by 9 bases, leaving 16 bases between them. This CDR3 has 14 residues. Looked up from germline, CDR1 is LGHDT and CDR2 is YNNKEL (reference sequence).